The present T cell receptor beta chain was sequenced within a study of blood T cell repertoires in COVID-19. On the study more broadly: T cells, B-cell-depleted T cells, or PBMCs provided the cDNA or gDNA that served as material.

TCRdb keeps only in-frame clones here, not all; method: immunoSEQ multiplex PCR. The sample has approximately 380,000 clones, around 90% seen once. Looked up from germline, CDR1 is MRHNA and CDR2 is SNTAGT. CDR3 size: 15 residues. V dropped 4 bases and J dropped 2; count of bases not matched to a gene: 7. This receptor was identified in a woman under 30 who had recovered from COVID-19. This chain connects TRBV6-4 to TRBJ1-2, with TRBD1 matching over 7 bases. Sequenced: PBMCs or T cells enriched from blood (not recorded which). CDR3 amino acids: CASSVNRGVNYGYTF. The DNA for the CDR3 is TGTGCCAGCAGTGTTAACAGGGGAGTAAACTATGGCTACACCTTC.